This TCR beta chain was recorded in a study of T cell changes during pregnancy in multiple sclerosis. Sequencing used immunoSEQ multiplex PCR; TCRdb keeps in-frame clones, though not all of them. The table includes about 360 clones, 50% detected once. CDR3 length: 13 amino acids. V lost 2 bases to trimming and J lost 5 bases, with 9 bases between them. Germline-derived CDR1 and CDR2 are MDHEN and SYDVKM. This clone came up a few times. Its antigen remains unknown. The chain joins TRBV28 to TRBJ1-2, with TRBD1 as a possible D gene (5 bases). The sequenced sample was cultured CD4+ T cells. The TCR was taken from a female patient with multiple sclerosis, enrolled in a pregnancy study. Some clones in this sample may be carry-over from other donors' samples. The CDR3 spells CASSLQGIYGYTF. CDR3 nucleotide sequence: TGTGCCAGCAGTTTACAGGGAATATATGGCTACACCTTC.